These 12 T cell receptor beta chains were sequenced from one sample in a study of T cells in Graves' hyperthyroidism and ophthalmopathy. Amplification of TCR beta CDR3 regions used RNA as the template. A set of HTBI primers served as the primers for a first-round RT-PCR of the TCR CDR3. Each CDR3 protein is one row after TCRdb ran MiXCR on the multiplex PCR reads. The data contain about 620,000 distinct CDR3 sequences, under 20% of them singletons. The sample taken for sequencing was blood. These receptors all come from a young woman with Graves' hyperthyroidism.

This clonotype was counted between two and nine times. The chain uses TRBV6-1 and TRBJ1-2; a weak D match, TRBD1 (6 bases). Germline V gives CDR1 MNHNS, CDR2 SASEGT. The CDR3 is made up of 13 amino acids. Trimming removed 7 bases from V and 7 bases from J, with 16 bases in between. The CDR3 region has the DNA TGTGCCAGCAACCAGGGGAACTCTCGTGGCTACACCTTC. It specifies CASNQGNSRGYTF.

V and J are TRBV2 and TRBJ2-5, with D possibly matching TRBD1 (6 bases). V lost 4 bases and J 5 bases, leaving 20 bases between the germline ends. CDR1 is SNHLY, CDR2 FYNNEI, per germline. CDR3 size: 16 residues. The CDR3 reads CASSGGPRGGDETQYF. For the CDR3, the DNA is TGTGCCAGCAGTGGGGGGCCTCGAGGGGGAGACGAGACCCAGTACTTC.

This clonotype was seen at least ten times. This chain joins TRBV7-8 and TRBJ1-1; maybe TRBD1 (5 bases). CDR3 size: 12 residues. Germline CDR1 reads SGHVS; CDR2 reads FQNEAQ. The V end was cut by 5 bases, the J end by 6 bases, with 10 bases between. The CDR3 sequence: CASSRGDPEAFF. The CDR3, as DNA: TGTGCCAGCAGCCGAGGGGATCCTGAAGCTTTCTTT.

This clonotype has more than one count but fewer than ten. The chain uses TRBV20-1 and TRBJ2-2, with D perhaps matching TRBD2 (5 bases). The CDR3 sequence is 14 residues long. Per germline, CDR1 DFQATT and CDR2 SNEGSKA (reference sequence). V lost 0 bases and J 5 bases, leaving 10 bases between the germline ends. The CDR3 sequence is CSAREAVSTGELFF. The CDR3 DNA reads TGCAGTGCTAGAGAAGCGGTCTCTACCGGGGAGCTGTTTTTT.

Points on this clonotype: This may arise from a read error, as a much more abundant clone is one base away. The chain employs TRBV28 and TRBJ2-1; the D gene is possibly TRBD2 (7 bases). V lost 6 bases and J lost 10, with 16 bases in between. The CDR3 consists of 13 residues. Germline V gene sequence: CDR1 MDHEN, CDR2 SYDVKM. The CDR3: CASRGRGAYEQFF. The CDR3 DNA reads as TGTGCCAGCAGGGGTCGGGGGGCCTACGAGCAGTTCTTC.

This clonotype was recorded many times. The chain couples TRBV3-1 to TRBJ2-7; D is undetermined. Germline loops: CDR1 LGHDT, CDR2 YNNKEL (reference sequence). This CDR3 contains 11 residues. The V gene lost 0 bases and the J gene lost 6 bases, with 3 bases spanning the gap. Here the CDR3 DNA reads TGTGCCAGCAGCCAAGACTCCGAGCAGTACTTC. Protein sequence: CASSQDSEQYF.

A few counts support this clonotype. The V gene is TRBV9, the J gene TRBJ2-3, with D possibly TRBD2 on 6 matching bases. V shed 4 bases and J shed 0 bases, with 12 bases lying between them. The CDR3 runs 15 residues. Germline assignment: CDR1 SGDLS and CDR2 YYNGEE. The CDR3 DNA reads as TGTGCCAGCAGCTCCGGGGGTTCTAGCACAGATACGCAGTATTTT. Translating gives CASSSGGSSTDTQYF.

This clonotype came up many times. V gene TRBV29-1 combines with J gene TRBJ1-1; a possible D gene is TRBD1 (5 bases). Per germline, CDR1 SQVTM and CDR2 ANQGSEA. V was cut by 4 bases and J by 6 bases, with 12 bases left in between. The CDR3 spans 12 residues. The CDR3 here is CSVVFPGSEAFF. In DNA, the CDR3 is TGCAGCGTTGTTTTTCCAGGGTCTGAAGCTTTCTTT.

This clonotype was recorded a few times. The V and J genes are TRBV12-3 or TRBV12-4 and TRBJ1-3; 10 bases map to TRBD1. CDR3 size: 17 residues. The V and J ends lost 4 bases and 4 bases, in that order; junction bases with no gene match: 10. The DNA for the CDR3 is TGTGCCAGCAGTTCAACCCCGGGACAGGGGCACGGAAACACCATATATTTT. As protein: CASSSTPGQGHGNTIYF.

The chain combines TRBV10-3 with TRBJ2-1; D possibly corresponds to TRBD2 (5 bases). V was trimmed by 2 bases and J by 0 bases, leaving 11 bases between them. In germline, CDR1 is ENHRY, CDR2 SYGVKD. CDR3 length: 16 amino acids. As DNA, the CDR3 is TGTGCCATCAGTGAGGGACTGCCTAGCTCCTACAATGAGCAGTTCTTC. Translation: CAISEGLPSSYNEQFF.

This clonotype has a count of ten or more. V is TRBV27 and J is TRBJ2-3, with a possible D match to TRBD1 (6 bases). Trimming removed 5 bases at V and 2 bases at J, with 14 bases between. Germline V lookup: CDR1 MNHEY, CDR2 SMNVEV (reference sequence). The length of the CDR3 is 15 residues. This chain's CDR3 is CASSPDRWNTDTQYF. The CDR3 DNA sequence: TGTGCCAGCAGTCCTGACAGGTGGAACACAGATACGCAGTATTTT.

This clonotype occurred a few times. A much larger clone sits a single nucleotide away, making a read error possible. The CDR3 reads CASSLVAGGRGEQFF. CDR3 DNA sequence: TGTGCCAGCAGCTTAGTAGCGGGAGGCAGGGGTGAGCAGTTCTTC. The rearrangement joins TRBV2 to TRBJ2-1; TRBD2 agrees at 10 bases. The CDR3 sequence is 15 residues long. The ends lost 6 bases at V and 9 bases at J; junction bases unmatched: 11. Germline CDR1 reads SNHLY; CDR2 reads FYNNEI.